This passage covers 14 T cell receptor beta chains from one sample sequenced in a study of T cells in women clearing cervical HPV infection. The method was immunoSEQ multiplex PCR; TCRdb's version includes in-frame clones alone and lacks a portion of them. The table lists around 31,000 clones. The sequenced sample was blood buffy coat. The receptors come from a woman aged 18 to 75 with a cervical HPV16 infection that either progressed to CIN3+ or cleared (not recorded which).

Details on this clone: The junction does not match germline at one end; this may be a read error. The CDR3 end is not reached by the read, which stops 3 residues before it; the germline J gene fills it in. The chain joins TRBV19 to TRBJ1-1, with D hard to call. Germline V gene lookup returns CDR1 LNHDA and CDR2 SQIVND (reference sequence). The length of the CDR3 is 13 residues. The CDR3 DNA, read in part, is TGTGCCAGTAATCCCGGGGAGACTACTGTA. It specifies CASNPGETTV. The full CDR3 reads CASNPGETTVAFF. The entire variable domain, with the rest obtained from reference TRBV19 and TRBJ1-1, is as follows: DGGITQSPKYLFRKEGQNVTLSCEQNLNHDAMYWYRQDPGQGLRLIYYSQIVNDFQKGDIAEGYSVSREKKESFPLTVTSAQKNPTAFYLCASNPGETTVAFFGQGTRLTVV.

Concerning this clone: The read halts 3 residues ahead of the CDR3 end, with the missing end drawn from the germline J gene. The rearrangement joins TRBV7-2 to TRBJ2-7; D uncertain. CDR1 and CDR2 from the germline V gene are SGHTA and FQGNSA. Trimming cost V 3 bases and J 3 bases, with 9 bases left between them. The CDR3 has 13 residues. Partial CDR3 DNA: TGTGCCAGCAGCTTGTTACAGAACTACGAG. Its protein product is CASSLLQNYE. In full, the CDR3 reads CASSLLQNYEQYF. Full variable domain (missing parts from reference TRBV7-2 and TRBJ2-7): GAGVSQSPSNKVTEKGKDVELRCDPISGHTALYWYRQSLGQGLEFLIYFQGNSAPDKSGLPSDRFSAERTGGSVSTLTIQRTQQEDSAVYLCASSLLQNYEQYFGPGTRLTVT.

About this clone: The observed sequence ends 3 residues before the CDR3 terminus, with the missing tail filled in from the germline J gene. The genes are TRBV18 and TRBJ1-3, with D tentatively TRBD1 (5 bases). Trimming took off 3 bases at V and 0 bases at J, with 6 bases between the two ends. The germline V gene has CDR1 KGHSH and CDR2 LQKENI. This CDR3 comprises 14 residues. CDR3 DNA, as far as it was read: TGTGCCAGCTCACCGGGGGGCTCTGGAAACACC. It is translated as CASSPGGSGNT. In full, the CDR3 is CASSPGGSGNTIYF.

Concerning this clone: The sequenced fragment ends 3 residues before the CDR3 boundary, so the rest is inferred from the germline J gene. The V gene is TRBV18, the J gene TRBJ1-1; D remains ambiguous. From germline, CDR1 is KGHSH and CDR2 LQKENI. Trimming took off 3 bases at V and 4 bases at J, with 9 bases between the two ends. CDR3 length equals 13 residues. The CDR3 bases that were read are TGTGCCAGCTCACCGCGGGAAACCACTGAA. Translation gives CASSPRETTE. From start to end, the CDR3 is CASSPRETTEAFF.

In the case of this clone: The DNA ends 3 residues before the CDR3 does, and the rest of the CDR3 is filled in from the germline J gene. The chain uses TRBV6-2 or TRBV6-3 and TRBJ2-5; D call uncertain. V gave up 7 bases and J gave up 4 bases, with 7 bases separating them. Germline V gene lookup returns CDR1 MNHEY and CDR2 SVGEGT. The length of the CDR3 is 11 residues. This CDR3 is CASTGVETQYF. Partial CDR3 DNA: TGTGCCAGCACAGGCGTAGAGACC.

A note on this clone: The sequenced fragment ends 3 residues before the CDR3 boundary, so the rest is inferred from the germline J gene. The rearrangement links TRBV30 to TRBJ2-2; the D gene is possibly TRBD1 (6 bases). The CDR3 has 14 residues. Germline lookup yields CDR1 GTSNPN and CDR2 SVGIG (reference sequence). Incomplete CDR3 DNA: TGTGCCTGCGGCAGAGGGGGAGTGGGCTCACCG. It yields the protein CACGRGGVGSP. The full-length CDR3 reads as CACGRGGVGSPLFF.

About this clone: The CDR3 extends 3 residues past the end of the read, so its final part is completed from the germline J gene. V is TRBV7-2 and J is TRBJ2-7; 14 positions agree with TRBD2. This CDR3 is built from 17 residues. Trimming at V came to 0 bases and at J to 2 bases, leaving 3 bases not matched to a gene. CDR1 and CDR2 (germline): SGHTA, FQGNSA. The CDR3 bases that were read are TGTGCCAGCAGCTTAGCGGGACTAGCGGGGGATCCCTACGAG. It specifies CASSLAGLAGDPYE. The full CDR3 reads CASSLAGLAGDPYEQYF.

Note on this clone: The read gets to within 3 residues of the CDR3 end, and the germline J gene fills in the rest. The chain employs TRBV7-9 and TRBJ1-2; D perhaps matches TRBD1 (6 bases). CDR3 length: 14 residues. From germline, CDR1 is SEHNR and CDR2 FQNEAQ (reference sequence). Trimming took off 4 bases at V and 6 bases at J, with 15 bases between the two ends. Partial CDR3 DNA: TGTGCCAGCAGCTGGGGTGGGGGCGTGGATGGC. Translated, it gives CASSWGGGVDG. The entire CDR3 reads CASSWGGGVDGYTF.

The CDR3 loop reads CASRSAQGRNEAFF. The CDR3 bases that were read are TGTGCCAGCAGATCCGCGCAGGGTCGAAATGAA. The rearrangement links TRBV5-6 to TRBJ1-1, with D perhaps TRBD1 (5 bases). The read ends 3 residues shy of where the CDR3 ends; the end is completed using the germline J gene. The CDR3 consists of 14 residues. V was pared by 5 bases and J by 7 bases, with 18 bases between. Germline CDR1 is SGHDT and CDR2 is YYEEEE.

About this clone itself: Sequencing ends 3 residues short of the CDR3 end; the germline J gene provides the rest. V gene TRBV19 combines with J gene TRBJ1-5; 7 nucleotides line up with TRBD1. Germline CDR1 LNHDA, CDR2 SQIVND (reference sequence). The V and J ends lost 4 bases and 4 bases, in that order; junction bases with no gene match: 16. CDR3 length: 18 amino acids. The covered CDR3 bases are TGTGCCAGTAGTACCCTCCTCCTATCTCAGGGGGAAAATCAGCCC. This sequence encodes CASSTLLLSQGENQP. The whole CDR3 region reads CASSTLLLSQGENQPQHF.

Comment on this clone: The read is 3 residues too short to cover the CDR3 end, so that end is filled in from the germline J gene. This chain uses TRBV5-1 with TRBJ2-1; perhaps TRBD1 as D (7 bases). V was cut by 4 bases and J by 7 bases, with 15 bases left in between. There are 14 residues in the CDR3. Germline-derived CDR1 and CDR2 are SGHRS and YFSETQ. CDR3 amino acids: CASSEATGRNEQFF. CDR3 DNA, as far as it was read: TGCGCCAGCAGCGAAGCGACAGGGAGGAATGAG. Based on the CDR3 plus reference TRBV5-1 and TRBJ2-1, the full variable domain is KAGVTQTPRYLIKTRGQQVTLSCSPISGHRSVSWYQQTPGQGLQFLFEYFSETQRNKGNFPGRFSGRQFSNSRSEMNVSTLELGDSALYLCASSEATGRNEQFFGPGTRLTVL.

CDR3 region: CASSPSRTANYGQYF. The sequenced CDR3 bases are TGCGCCAGCAGCCCGTCCCGGACAGCTAACTATGGT. The rearrangement uses TRBV5-1 and TRBJ2-4, with D tentatively TRBD1 (6 bases). The CDR3 extends 3 residues past the end of the read, so its final part is completed from the germline J gene. CDR3 length: 15 residues. Germline CDR1 is SGHRS and CDR2 is YFSETQ. The full variable domain, in which reference TRBV5-1 and TRBJ2-4 provide the parts outside the CDR3, is KAGVTQTPRYLIKTRGQQVTLSCSPISGHRSVSWYQQTPGQGLQFLFEYFSETQRNKGNFPGRFSGRQFSNSRSEMNVSTLELGDSALYLCASSPSRTANYGQYFGAGTRLSVL.

Turning to this clone: Read data end 3 residues before the CDR3 end; the end is taken from the germline J gene. The V gene is TRBV28, the J gene TRBJ1-6, with 7 bases identical to TRBD1. The CDR3 spans 15 residues. Germline CDR1 MDHEN, CDR2 SYDVKM. The junction had 5 bases not matched to a gene; V was cut back by 4 bases and J by 5 bases. The CDR3 bases that were read are TGTGCCAGCAGTTGGCCGGGACAGCATAATTCACCC. Its protein product is CASSWPGQHNSP. The complete CDR3 protein is CASSWPGQHNSPLHF.

For this clone: With the read ending 3 residues before the CDR3 end, the germline J gene is used to fill in that end. The gene calls are TRBV20-1 and TRBJ2-3; 12 nucleotides match TRBD2. This CDR3 region has 14 residues. Unmatched junction bases numbered 1, after V lost 6 bases and J lost 0 bases. The germline V gene encodes CDR1 DFQATT and CDR2 SNEGSKA (reference sequence). CDR3: CSAGLAGSTDTQYF. The CDR3 bases that were read are TGCAGTGCAGGACTAGCGGGGAGCACAGATACG.